Following are 4 T cell receptor beta chains from one sample sequenced in a study of follicular helper T cells after annual influenza vaccination. Regarding time point: 2014-2015 season, pre-vaccination. The protocol was immunoSEQ multiplex PCR, while the TCRdb copy is restricted to in-frame clones and leaves out a portion. The sample shows over 25,000 clones, about four fifths of them seen only once. This specimen consisted of CXCR5+ CD38- circulating T follicular helper cells from blood, obtained on the day of influenza vaccination. Subset reported: circulating Tfh, non-naive CD4+CXCR5+PD-1+ (ICOS+CD38+ or ICOS-CD38-). These receptors all come from an adult who received the influenza vaccine.

The chain employs TRBV30 and TRBJ2-3; 10 nucleotides line up with TRBD2. Germline V gene data show CDR1 as GTSNPN and CDR2 as SVGIG (reference sequence). V dropped 4 bases and J dropped 5; count of bases not matched to a gene: 9. The CDR3 has 15 residues. The CDR3 nucleotides are TGTGCCTGGAATTCGGCTAGCGGGAGACTAGATACGCAGTATTTT. Amino acid sequence: CAWNSASGRLDTQYF.

This chain connects TRBV6-1 to TRBJ1-3; tentative D call: TRBD1 (5 bases). The V end was cut by 5 bases, the J end by 0 bases, with 8 bases between. The CDR3 sequence is 14 residues long. The germline gives CDR1 MNHNS, CDR2 SASEGT. The CDR3 nucleotides read TGTGCCAGCAGTCAGGGTAACTCTGGAAACACCATATATTTT. Protein: CASSQGNSGNTIYF.

The chain carries TRBV7-6 and TRBJ1-2; the D is unclear. Germline CDR1 and CDR2: SGHVS and FNYEAQ. Trimming cost V 4 bases and J 2 bases, with 17 bases left between them. The CDR3 loop spans 16 amino acids. The DNA of the CDR3 is TGTGCCAGCAGCTCCGGGTCGGGAGTGGGAAACTATGGCTACACCTTC. Amino acids: CASSSGSGVGNYGYTF.

This chain connects TRBV2 to TRBJ2-7, with D perhaps matching TRBD1 (5 bases). V was pared by 6 bases and J by 3 bases, with 9 bases between. The CDR3 spans 12 residues. Per germline, CDR1 SNHLY and CDR2 FYNNEI. The CDR3 DNA reads TGTGCCAGCAGGCCCGACAGCTACGAGCAGTACTTC. Amino acid sequence: CASRPDSYEQYF.